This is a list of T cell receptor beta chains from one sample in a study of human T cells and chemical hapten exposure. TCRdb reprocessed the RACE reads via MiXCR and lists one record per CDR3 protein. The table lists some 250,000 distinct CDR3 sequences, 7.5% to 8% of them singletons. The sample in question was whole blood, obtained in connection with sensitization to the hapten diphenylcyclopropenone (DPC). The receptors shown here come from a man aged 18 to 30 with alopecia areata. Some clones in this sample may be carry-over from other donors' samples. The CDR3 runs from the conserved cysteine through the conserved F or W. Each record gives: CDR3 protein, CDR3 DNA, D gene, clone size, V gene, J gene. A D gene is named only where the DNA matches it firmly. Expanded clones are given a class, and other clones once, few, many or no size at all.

CDR3: CSVERAGLREQYF
DNA: TGCAGCGTTGAAAGGGCAGGGTTACGGGAGCAGTACTTC
D: -
size: many
V: TRBV29-1
J: TRBJ2-7

CDR3: CASSPIWGGRNEQFF
DNA: TGTGCCAGCAGCCCTATTTGGGGGGGGCGGAATGAGCAGTTCTTC
D: -
size: many
V: TRBV7-2
J: TRBJ2-1

CDR3: CASSSTGTGNYGYTF
DNA: TGTGCCAGCAGCTCAACAGGGACGGGGAACTATGGCTACACCTTC
D: -
size: many
V: TRBV6-5
J: TRBJ1-2

CDR3: CASSSSRDRGSYGYTF
DNA: TGCGCCAGCAGCTCCTCCAGGGACAGGGGAAGCTATGGCTACACCTTC
D: TRBD1
size: many
V: TRBV5-1
J: TRBJ1-2

CDR3: CATTGNQETQYF
DNA: TGTGCCACCACAGGGAACCAAGAGACCCAGTACTTC
D: -
size: -
V: TRBV10-3
J: TRBJ2-5

CDR3: CASRTPGMSGIGGYTF
DNA: TGTGCCAGCAGAACCCCCGGGATGTCAGGCATCGGTGGCTACACCTTC
D: -
size: -
V: TRBV12-3/TRBV12-4
J: TRBJ1-2

CDR3: CASSWKGAGTEAFF
DNA: TGCGCCAGCAGCTGGAAGGGGGCGGGCACTGAAGCTTTCTTT
D: TRBD1
size: -
V: TRBV5-1
J: TRBJ1-1

CDR3: CAISGRNTEAFF
DNA: TGTGCCATCAGTGGCAGGAACACTGAAGCTTTCTTT
D: -
size: many
V: TRBV10-3
J: TRBJ1-1

CDR3: CASSRDRLNTEAFF
DNA: TGTGCCAGCAGCCGGGATCGATTGAACACTGAAGCTTTCTTT
D: -
size: -
V: TRBV7-2
J: TRBJ1-1

CDR3: CARWGSPLHF
DNA: TGTGCCAGGTGGGGTTCACCCCTCCACTTT
D: -
size: few
V: TRBV7-9
J: TRBJ1-6

CDR3: CASSWGAGELFF
DNA: TGTGCCAGCAGCTGGGGCGCCGGGGAGCTGTTTTTT
D: -
size: many
V: TRBV12-3/TRBV12-4
J: TRBJ2-2

CDR3: CASSPAAQETQYF
DNA: TGTGCCAGCTCACCAGCGGCCCAAGAGACCCAGTACTTC
D: -
size: -
V: TRBV18
J: TRBJ2-5

CDR3: CASSPGTRQEGTQYF
DNA: TGTGCCAGCAGCCCCGGGACTCGCCAGGAGGGTACGCAGTATTTT
D: -
size: -
V: TRBV3-1
J: TRBJ2-3

CDR3: CASSARQGANEKLFF
DNA: TGTGCCAGCAGCGCCAGACAGGGGGCTAATGAAAAACTGTTTTTT
D: TRBD1
size: many
V: TRBV7-9
J: TRBJ1-4

CDR3: CATGGMDYNEQFF
DNA: TGTGCCACCGGAGGGATGGACTACAATGAGCAGTTCTTC
D: -
size: few
V: TRBV15
J: TRBJ2-1

CDR3: CASSLRWFGGYTF
DNA: TGTGCCAGCAGCTTACGGTGGTTCGGTGGCTACACCTTC
D: -
size: many
V: TRBV7-2
J: TRBJ1-2

CDR3: CASSEAWGFSTGELFF
DNA: TGTGCCAGCAGTGAAGCGTGGGGTTTTAGCACCGGGGAGCTGTTTTTT
D: -
size: -
V: TRBV6-1
J: TRBJ2-2

CDR3: CASSSRAGTDTQYF
DNA: TGTGCCAGCAGCTCAAGGGCGGGCACAGATACGCAGTATTTT
D: -
size: few
V: TRBV11-3
J: TRBJ2-3

CDR3: CASSLRAPRMEYYGYTF
DNA: TGTGCCAGCAGCTTAAGGGCCCCTCGGATGGAGTACTATGGCTACACCTTC
D: -
size: few
V: TRBV7-8
J: TRBJ1-2

CDR3: CASSPDSYNQPQHF
DNA: TGTGCCAGTAGTCCCGACAGTTACAATCAGCCCCAGCATTTT
D: -
size: -
V: TRBV19
J: TRBJ1-5

CDR3: CASSAGQAPQPQHF
DNA: TGTGCCAGCAGCGCGGGACAGGCTCCCCAGCCCCAGCATTTT
D: TRBD1
size: -
V: TRBV2
J: TRBJ1-5

CDR3: CASSFRQGPDTQYF
DNA: TGTGCCAGCAGTTTCAGACAGGGGCCAGATACGCAGTATTTT
D: TRBD1
size: -
V: TRBV12-3/TRBV12-4
J: TRBJ2-3

CDR3: CASSERASYGYTF
DNA: TGTGCCAGCAGTGAAAGGGCATCCTATGGCTACACCTTC
D: -
size: few
V: TRBV2
J: TRBJ1-2

CDR3: CASSLVRGHQETQYF
DNA: TGCGCCAGCAGCTTGGTTCGGGGCCACCAAGAGACCCAGTACTTC
D: -
size: -
V: TRBV5-1
J: TRBJ2-5

CDR3: CASSQQGGGQPQHF
DNA: TGTGCCAGCAGCCAACAGGGGGGAGGCCAGCCCCAGCATTTT
D: TRBD1
size: -
V: TRBV14
J: TRBJ1-5

CDR3: CASSQFPTGRNSPLHF
DNA: TGTGCCAGCAGCCAATTCCCGACAGGGCGCAATTCACCCCTCCACTTT
D: TRBD1
size: -
V: TRBV3-1
J: TRBJ1-6

CDR3: CASSQDLLAGGKNIQYF
DNA: TGCGCCAGCAGCCAAGATCTCCTAGCGGGGGGGAAAAACATTCAGTACTTC
D: TRBD2
size: -
V: TRBV4-3
J: TRBJ2-4

CDR3: CASFRLAYNEQFF
DNA: TGTGCCAGCTTTCGACTAGCTTACAATGAGCAGTTCTTC
D: TRBD2
size: few
V: TRBV2
J: TRBJ2-1

CDR3: CASSKTSGGINEQFF
DNA: TGCGCCAGCAGCAAGACTAGCGGGGGGATCAATGAGCAGTTCTTC
D: TRBD2
size: many
V: TRBV10-1
J: TRBJ2-1

CDR3: CASTWTAGGGGETQYF
DNA: TGCGCCAGCACCTGGACAGCAGGTGGAGGGGGAGAGACCCAGTACTTC
D: -
size: few
V: TRBV4-1
J: TRBJ2-5

CDR3: CASSHLPGSKKYNEQFF
DNA: TGTGCCAGCAGCCATCTACCCGGGTCCAAGAAGTACAATGAGCAGTTCTTC
D: -
size: few
V: TRBV14
J: TRBJ2-1

CDR3: CASGGAGFSSYEQYF
DNA: TGTGCCAGCGGTGGGGCTGGTTTTAGCTCCTACGAGCAGTACTTC
D: -
size: few
V: TRBV2
J: TRBJ2-7

CDR3: CSASGPGVNTGELFF
DNA: TGCAGTGCTAGCGGCCCCGGGGTCAACACCGGGGAGCTGTTTTTT
D: -
size: -
V: TRBV20-1
J: TRBJ2-2

CDR3: CASSLSGLAGGLADTQYF
DNA: TGTGCCAGCAGCTTGTCCGGACTAGCGGGGGGGTTGGCAGATACGCAGTATTTT
D: TRBD2
size: -
V: TRBV7-2
J: TRBJ2-3

CDR3: CASSHPGTDRFEEQYF
DNA: TGCGCCAGCAGTCACCCAGGGACAGACCGCTTCGAAGAGCAGTACTTC
D: TRBD1
size: -
V: TRBV23-1
J: TRBJ2-7

CDR3: CASSPRTGNGYTF
DNA: TGTGCCAGCAGTCCTCGGACAGGCAACGGCTACACCTTC
D: TRBD1
size: few
V: TRBV12-3/TRBV12-4
J: TRBJ1-2

CDR3: CASSLLAGLYNEQFF
DNA: TGTGCCAGCAGCCTACTAGCGGGGCTTTACAATGAGCAGTTCTTC
D: TRBD2
size: few
V: TRBV6-5
J: TRBJ2-1

CDR3: CASSGLGAVRDTQYF
DNA: TGTGCCAGCTCAGGGCTGGGGGCAGTTCGAGATACGCAGTATTTT
D: -
size: few
V: TRBV6-1
J: TRBJ2-3

CDR3: CASSPLSGRRDEKLFF
DNA: TGTGCCAGCAGCCCGCTTTCGGGAAGAAGGGATGAAAAACTGTTTTTT
D: -
size: few
V: TRBV11-2
J: TRBJ1-4

CDR3: CASSRGPTPNYEQYF
DNA: TGTGCCAGCAGTAGGGGACCGACCCCAAACTACGAGCAGTACTTC
D: -
size: few
V: TRBV6-2/TRBV6-3
J: TRBJ2-7

CDR3: CASMGTGGHTEAFF
DNA: TGTGCCAGCATGGGGACAGGGGGGCACACTGAAGCTTTCTTT
D: TRBD1
size: few
V: TRBV27
J: TRBJ1-1

CDR3: CASSHDRGLTGELFF
DNA: TGCGCCAGCAGCCACGACAGGGGGCTCACCGGGGAGCTGTTTTTT
D: TRBD1
size: few
V: TRBV4-1
J: TRBJ2-2

CDR3: CASSLGVGFSGNTIYF
DNA: TGTGCCAGCAGCTTAGGTGTCGGCTTCTCTGGAAACACCATATATTTT
D: -
size: many
V: TRBV7-8
J: TRBJ1-3